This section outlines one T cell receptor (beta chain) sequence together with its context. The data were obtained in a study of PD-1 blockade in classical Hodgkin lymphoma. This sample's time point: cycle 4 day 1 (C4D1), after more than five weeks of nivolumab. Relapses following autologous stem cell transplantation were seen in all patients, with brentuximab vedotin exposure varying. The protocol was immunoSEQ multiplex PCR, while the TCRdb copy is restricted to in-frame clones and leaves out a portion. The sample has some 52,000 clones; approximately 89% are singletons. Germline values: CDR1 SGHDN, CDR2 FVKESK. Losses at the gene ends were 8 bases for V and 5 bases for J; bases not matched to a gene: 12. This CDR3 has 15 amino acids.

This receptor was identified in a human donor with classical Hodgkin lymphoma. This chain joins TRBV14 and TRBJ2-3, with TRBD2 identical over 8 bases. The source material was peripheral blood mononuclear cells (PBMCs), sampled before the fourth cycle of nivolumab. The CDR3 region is CASLLLAGPEDTQYF. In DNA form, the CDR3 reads TGTGCCAGCTTACTATTAGCGGGACCCGAAGATACGCAGTATTTT.